Shown below are 2 T cell receptor beta chains from a single sample sequenced in a study of cytomegalovirus exposure and HLA in healthy donors. PCR amplification relied on 60 Vbeta primers (plus 13 Jbeta primers). Assay used: immunoSEQ multiplex PCR; TCRdb lists only in-frame clones, some missing. The sample shows about 160,000 clones, around 69% of them seen only once. The sample comprised PBMCs. The receptors were sampled from a man in his 60s in good health and CMV-seronegative.

V usage is TRBV28 and J usage is TRBJ1-5; D is possibly TRBD1 (5 bases). Germline lookup yields CDR1 MDHEN and CDR2 SYDVKM. The CDR3 has 14 amino acids. V was cut by 5 bases and J by 12 bases, with 20 bases left in between. CDR3 DNA: TGTGCCAGCAGTCCACTGGTAGGGACTCCGCTCCAGCATTTT. Amino acids: CASSPLVGTPLQHF. Full variable domain (rest looked up from reference TRBV28 and TRBJ1-5): DVKVTQSSRYLVKRTGEKVFLECVQDMDHENMFWYRQDPGLGLRLIYFSYDVKMKEKGDIPEGYSVSREKKERFSLILESASTNQTSMYLCASSPLVGTPLQHFGDGTRLSIL.

The chain combines TRBV15 with TRBJ2-7; TRBD1 matches 9 bases. Germline values: CDR1 LNHNV, CDR2 YYDKDF (reference sequence). V dropped 0 bases and J dropped 3; count of bases not matched to a gene: 6. The length of the CDR3 is 16 residues. The CDR3 protein is CATSRDTRTGVYEQYF. CDR3 coding DNA: TGTGCCACCAGCAGAGATACGCGGACAGGGGTCTACGAGCAGTACTTC.